This TCR beta chain was documented in a study of T cells after somatic rescue of genetic block. This CDR3 contains 13 residues. Germline CDR1 LNHDA, CDR2 SQIVND (reference sequence). Losses at the gene ends were 6 bases for V and 2 bases for J; bases not matched to a gene: 4. The repertoire was sequenced with immunoSEQ multiplex PCR; TCRdb's copy has only in-frame clones and lacks some. The repertoire consists of about 67,000 clones, with about 91% occurring once and the leading ten covering around 2.8%. The origin of this receptor is a man aged 35 to 55. The sample taken for sequencing was peripheral blood mononuclear cells (PBMCs). This sequence joins TRBV19 and TRBJ2-7; TRBD1 matches 7 bases. CDR3 coding DNA: TGTGCCAGTAGCCCGGGACAGACCTACGAGCAGTACTTC. Translated, it gives CASSPGQTYEQYF.